This T cell receptor beta chain was documented in a study of blood T cell repertoires in COVID-19. In the study overall: The analysed material was cDNA or gDNA that came from T cells, B-cell-depleted T cells, or PBMCs.

Authors' data handling: Amplification from reference gene primers served as the basis for estimated nucleated cell counts. Assay used: immunoSEQ multiplex PCR; TCRdb lists only in-frame clones, some missing. V, J and clone size derive from that table, while D and trimming were established from the DNA sequence. The repertoire holds 100,000 to 150,000 clones, with roughly four fifths as singletons. Germline-derived CDR1 and CDR2 are LGHNT and FRNRAP. This CDR3 region has 13 residues. The germline V and J ends were trimmed by 5 bases and 2 bases, with 7 bases remaining between them. Sequencing used peripheral blood. The V gene is TRBV12-5, the J gene TRBJ1-3, with D unresolved. The sequence derives from an older woman with acute or convalescent COVID-19. The CDR3 DNA follows: TGTGCTAGTGGTGAGGGTGCTGGAAACACCATATATTTT. It codes for CASGEGAGNTIYF.